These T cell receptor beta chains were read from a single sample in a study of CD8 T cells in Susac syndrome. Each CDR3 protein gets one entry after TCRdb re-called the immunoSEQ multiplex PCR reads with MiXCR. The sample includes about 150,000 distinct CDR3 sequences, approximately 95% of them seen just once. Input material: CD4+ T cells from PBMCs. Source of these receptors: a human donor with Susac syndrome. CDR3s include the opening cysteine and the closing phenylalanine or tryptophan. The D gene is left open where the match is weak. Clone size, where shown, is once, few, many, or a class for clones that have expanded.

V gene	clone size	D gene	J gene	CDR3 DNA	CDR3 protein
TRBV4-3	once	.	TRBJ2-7	TGCGCCAGCAGCCAAGATCGGTGGGGCGAGCAGTACTTC	CASSQDRWGEQYF
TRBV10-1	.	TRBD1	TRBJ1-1	TGCGCCAGACCCGGGACAGAGAACACTGAAGCTTTCTTT	CARPGTENTEAFF
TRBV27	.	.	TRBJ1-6	TGTGCCAGCAGACCCCATCGGGGCCCTGGCTCACCCCTCCACTTT	CASRPHRGPGSPLHF
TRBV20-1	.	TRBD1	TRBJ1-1	TGCAGCGCCATCCCAGTGGACAGGTTGACATGGAACACTGAAGCTTTCTTT	CSAIPVDRLTWNTEAFF
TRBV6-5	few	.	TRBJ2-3	TGTGCCAGCAGTTCCGCGGGGGCTAGCACAGATACGCAGTATTTT	CASSSAGASTDTQYF
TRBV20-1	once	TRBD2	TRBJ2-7	TGCAGTGCGCCGACTAGCGGGGGGCCGCGTGAGCAGTACTTC	CSAPTSGGPREQYF
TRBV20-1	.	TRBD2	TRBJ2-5	TGCAGTGCTAGAGGGACTAGCGAGGGGGACGGAGAGACCCAGTACTTC	CSARGTSEGDGETQYF
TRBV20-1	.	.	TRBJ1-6	TGCAGTGCTACCCGCGGGGGGGGGAATTCACCCCTCCACTTT	CSATRGGGNSPLHF
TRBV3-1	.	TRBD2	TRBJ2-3	TGTGCCAGCAGCCCCCTAGCGGGGGGGAAGGATACGCAGTATTTT	CASSPLAGGKDTQYF
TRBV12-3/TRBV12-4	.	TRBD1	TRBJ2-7	TGTGCCAGCAGTCCCGACAGGGGGGCCAACTCCGGGTCCTACGAGCAGTACTTC	CASSPDRGANSGSYEQYF
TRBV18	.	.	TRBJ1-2	TGTGCCAGCTCACCGGAACAAAGCCAGGGCTACACCTTC	CASSPEQSQGYTF
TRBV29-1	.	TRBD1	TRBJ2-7	TGCAGCGTTGTCCCGGGACAGGGTTCGGGGGAGCAGTACTTC	CSVVPGQGSGEQYF
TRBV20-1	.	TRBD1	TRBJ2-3	TGCAGTGCTACCGGGACAGATGTCACAGATACGCAGTATTTT	CSATGTDVTDTQYF
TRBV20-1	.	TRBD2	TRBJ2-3	TGCAGTGCTAGTCCCCGGCGGACTAGCGGGGGCGGGACAGATACGCAGTATTTT	CSASPRRTSGGGTDTQYF
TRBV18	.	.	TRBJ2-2	TGTGCCAGCTCAGCCGCCTCAGGGATCCACACCGGGGAGCTGTTTTTT	CASSAASGIHTGELFF
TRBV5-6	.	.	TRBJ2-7	TGTGCCAGCAGCTCGTGGATGGCTGGGTTCCAATCCTACGAGCAGTACTTC	CASSSWMAGFQSYEQYF
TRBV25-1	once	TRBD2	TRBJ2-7	TGTGCCAGCATCAGCGGGGATTTGGTGGGAGAGCAGTACTTC	CASISGDLVGEQYF
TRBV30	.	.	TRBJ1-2	TGTGCCTGGAGTGTCCCAGGGCAGACCTATGGCTACACCTTC	CAWSVPGQTYGYTF
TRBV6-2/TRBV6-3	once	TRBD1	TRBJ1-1	TGTGCCAGCAGTAGCCGGACAGGGACCACTGAAGCTTTCTTT	CASSSRTGTTEAFF
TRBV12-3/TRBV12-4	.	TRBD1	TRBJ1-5	TGTGCCAGCAGGCCCCCCCTACAGGGGAGGAATCAGCCCCAGCATTTT	CASRPPLQGRNQPQHF
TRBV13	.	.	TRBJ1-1	TGTGCCAGCAGCACCCGGGACTTCCGCGGGGAAGCTTTCTTT	CASSTRDFRGEAFF
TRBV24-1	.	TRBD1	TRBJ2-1	TGTGCCACCACAGGGGGACCCTACAATGAGCAGTTCTTC	CATTGGPYNEQFF
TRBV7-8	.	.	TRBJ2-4	TGTGCCAGCAGCTCCAACCCAGGGGATATCCTAGCCAAAAACATTCAGTACTTC	CASSSNPGDILAKNIQYF
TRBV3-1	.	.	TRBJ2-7	TGTGCCAGCAGCCAATCGGGACATCCCTACGAGCAGTACTTC	CASSQSGHPYEQYF
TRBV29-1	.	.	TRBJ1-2	TGCAGCGCCGGGACACCCCAAGGTTCTAGCTATGGCTACACCTTC	CSAGTPQGSSYGYTF
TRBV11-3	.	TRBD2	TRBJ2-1	TGTGCCAGCAGCTTGGGAGGAAGCGGGCGGGGGAATGAGCAGTTCTTC	CASSLGGSGRGNEQFF
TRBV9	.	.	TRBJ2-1	TGTGCCAGCAGCGTAGAGGTGTACAATGAGCAGTTCTTC	CASSVEVYNEQFF
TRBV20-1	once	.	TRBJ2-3	TGCAGTGCTAGAGGGTGGGGAACAGATACGCAGTATTTT	CSARGWGTDTQYF
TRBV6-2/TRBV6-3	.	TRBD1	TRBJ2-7	TGTGCCAGCAGTTACGGGAGGACAGGGATGCTCTACGAGCAGTACTTC	CASSYGRTGMLYEQYF
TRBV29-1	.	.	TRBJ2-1	TGCAGCGTTGAAGGGCAGGGATACAATGAGCAGTTCTTC	CSVEGQGYNEQFF
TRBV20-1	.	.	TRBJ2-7	TGCAGTGCTAGCCAGGTGGTGGGGTACGAGCAGTACTTC	CSASQVVGYEQYF
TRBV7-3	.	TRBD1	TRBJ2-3	TGTGCCAGCAGCCCCTCTAGTGGACAGGGGTTAGATACGCAGTATTTT	CASSPSSGQGLDTQYF
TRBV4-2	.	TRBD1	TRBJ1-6	TGTGCCAGCAGCCAAGATGTGAGGGGGCAATCACCCCTCCACTTT	CASSQDVRGQSPLHF
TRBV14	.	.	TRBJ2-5	TGTGCCAGCAGCGGGGGACCCATAGAGACCCAGTACTTC	CASSGGPIETQYF
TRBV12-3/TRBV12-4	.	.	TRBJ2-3	TGTGCCAGCAGATTACAGGGTACAGATACGCAGTATTTT	CASRLQGTDTQYF
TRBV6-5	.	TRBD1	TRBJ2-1	TGTGCCAGCACTTTGACCGGGACAGGGGTCGGGGGTGAGCAGTTCTTC	CASTLTGTGVGGEQFF
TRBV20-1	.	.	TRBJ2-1	TGCAGTGCCCACAGGAGGCAAGATGAGCAGTTCTTC	CSAHRRQDEQFF
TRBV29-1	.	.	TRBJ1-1	TGCAGCGTTGCAAGGGGGGCTTACACTGAAGCTTTCTTT	CSVARGAYTEAFF
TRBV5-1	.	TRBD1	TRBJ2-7	TGCGCCAGCAGCTTGGCCGGTGTGACAGGGACCTACGAGCAGTACTTC	CASSLAGVTGTYEQYF
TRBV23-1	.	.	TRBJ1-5	TGCGCCAGCAGTCAATGCTCCCTCAGGGAGCCCCAGCATTTT	CASSQCSLREPQHF
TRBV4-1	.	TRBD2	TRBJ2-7	TGCGCCAGAGGTGGGGGGGACTACGAGCAGTACTTC	CARGGGDYEQYF
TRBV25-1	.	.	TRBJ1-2	TGTGCCAGCAGTGACCGTCCCTCGAAATACACCTTC	CASSDRPSKYTF
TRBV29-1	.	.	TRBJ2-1	TGCAGCGTTGAAAGGGTTACGGAGCAGTTCTTC	CSVERVTEQFF
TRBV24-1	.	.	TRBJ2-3	TGTGCCACCAGTGACAGGATCACAGATACGCAGTATTTT	CATSDRITDTQYF
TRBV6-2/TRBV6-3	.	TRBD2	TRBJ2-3	TGTGCCAGCATTCGGCGGGGAGGGACAGATACGCAGTATTTT	CASIRRGGTDTQYF
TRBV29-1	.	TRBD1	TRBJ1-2	TGCAGCGTCTCCGACAGGGGGGAAGCTAACTATGGCTACACCTTC	CSVSDRGEANYGYTF
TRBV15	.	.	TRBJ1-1	TGTGCCACCAGCAGAGTAAAAGGGGAACCCAACACTGAAGCTTTCTTT	CATSRVKGEPNTEAFF
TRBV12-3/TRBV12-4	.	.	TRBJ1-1	TGTGCCAGCAGTTTTAGTCTGGGGGGGCAGAGTGGGACTGAAGCTTTCTTT	CASSFSLGGQSGTEAFF
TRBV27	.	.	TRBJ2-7	TGTGCCAGCAGTTTCCGGCCATGGGAAGGGTTTTCCTACGAGCAGTACTTC	CASSFRPWEGFSYEQYF
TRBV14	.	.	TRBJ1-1	TGTGCCAGCAGCCAACTCAGGGGAGCTGAAGCTTTCTTT	CASSQLRGAEAFF
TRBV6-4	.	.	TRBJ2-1	TGTGCCAGCAGTGACTCGACTACCTACAATGAGCAGTTCTTC	CASSDSTTYNEQFF
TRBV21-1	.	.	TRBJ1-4	TGTGCCAGCAGCAAAACCGGGAGAGGTAATGAAAAACTGTTTTTT	CASSKTGRGNEKLFF
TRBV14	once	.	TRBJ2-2	TGTGCCAGCAGCTGGACTCCCACCGGGGAGCTGTTTTTT	CASSWTPTGELFF
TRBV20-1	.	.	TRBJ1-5	TGCAGTGCTCGTCCCTCCGGGGGAAAGGATCAGCCCCAGCATTTT	CSARPSGGKDQPQHF
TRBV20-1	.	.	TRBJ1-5	TGCAGTGCCTCGCGAGGGGAGCCGCCGCAGCCCCAGCATTTT	CSASRGEPPQPQHF